These 24 T cell receptor beta chains originate from one sample sequenced in a study of cytomegalovirus exposure and HLA in healthy donors. PCR used 60 Vbeta primers and 13 Jbeta primers. Clones were sequenced by immunoSEQ multiplex PCR, and TCRdb holds only the in-frame ones, with some missing. Counted here are 150,000 or so clones, around 80% occurring once; the ten biggest clones make up roughly 1.4%. Sequencing was done on a sample of PBMCs. These TCRs come from a man younger than 40 in good health and CMV-seropositive.

This sequence joins TRBV6-6 and TRBJ1-2; D is unclear. The V and J ends lost 4 bases and 8 bases respectively, with 11 bases between them. CDR1 and CDR2 (germline): MNHNY, SVGAGI (reference sequence). This CDR3 is 12 amino acids long. This CDR3 reads CASSFLSEGYTF. DNA for the CDR3: TGTGCCAGCAGTTTCTTATCAGAAGGCTACACCTTC.

This chain connects TRBV6-1 to TRBJ1-1; D not certain. The ends were cut back, 5 bases at V and 2 bases at J, with 12 bases in the middle. There are 14 residues in the CDR3. The V gene's germline CDR1 is MNHNS and CDR2 SASEGT. The CDR3 protein is CASSLEQLNTEAFF. In DNA, the CDR3 is TGTGCCAGCAGTCTTGAACAGTTAAACACTGAAGCTTTCTTT.

This clone was counted once. This rearrangement joins TRBV9 to TRBJ2-3; TRBD2 aligns across 12 bases. Germline assignment: CDR1 SGDLS and CDR2 YYNGEE. This CDR3 has 19 residues. The junction had 13 bases not matched to a gene; V was cut back by 3 bases and J by 2 bases. CDR3 residues: CASSAGTSGSGGNTDTQYF. The CDR3 coding sequence is TGTGCCAGCAGCGCCGGGACTAGCGGGTCCGGGGGTAACACAGATACGCAGTATTTT.

The chain combines TRBV14 with TRBJ2-7, with D tentatively TRBD2 (6 bases). Germline lookup yields CDR1 SGHDN and CDR2 FVKESK. With 4 bases removed from V and 3 bases from J, the gap between germline ends came to 19 bases. The CDR3 length is 16 residues. The CDR3 DNA reads TGTGCCAGCAGCCCGGACCAGACTAGATATGGCTACGAGCAGTACTTC. It yields the protein CASSPDQTRYGYEQYF.

This rearrangement joins TRBV6-5 to TRBJ2-7; 12 positions match TRBD2. Per germline, CDR1 MNHEY and CDR2 SVGAGI. J was trimmed by 5 bases and V by 2 bases; bases with no gene match: 7. The CDR3 is 16 residues long. CDR3 coding DNA: TGTGCCAGCAGTTACACAGCGGGACTAGCGGGCCACGAGCAGTACTTC. It translates to CASSYTAGLAGHEQYF.

This chain connects TRBV5-5 to TRBJ1-6; 9 bases map to TRBD1. Per the germline V gene, CDR1 is SGHKS and CDR2 is YYEKEE (reference sequence). V lost 2 bases, J lost 8 bases, and 8 bases stayed unmatched. The CDR3 spans 16 residues. CDR3 loop: CASSFSYGTGYSPLHF. The CDR3 DNA reads TGTGCCAGCAGCTTTTCGTATGGGACAGGGTATTCACCCCTCCACTTT.

The chain links TRBV19 to TRBJ2-3; perhaps TRBD2 as D (6 bases). CDR1 and CDR2 (germline): LNHDA, SQIVND (reference sequence). V lost 6 bases, J lost 2 bases, and 12 bases lay in between. This CDR3 has 14 amino acids. CDR3 loop: CASSPGSNTDTQYF. CDR3 nucleotides: TGTGCCAGTAGCCCCGGGAGCAACACAGATACGCAGTATTTT. Together with reference TRBV19 and TRBJ2-3, the CDR3 gives the full variable domain: DGGITQSPKYLFRKEGQNVTLSCEQNLNHDAMYWYRQDPGQGLRLIYYSQIVNDFQKGDIAEGYSVSREKKESFPLTVTSAQKNPTAFYLCASSPGSNTDTQYFGPGTRLTVL.

This chain uses TRBV6-6 with TRBJ2-2; no definite D call. V was pared by 2 bases and J by 0 bases, with 10 bases between. The CDR3 runs to 16 residues. The germline V gene has CDR1 MNHNY and CDR2 SVGAGI (reference sequence). CDR3 sequence: CASSYRALANTGELFF. For the CDR3, the DNA is TGTGCCAGCAGTTACAGAGCCCTAGCGAACACCGGGGAGCTGTTTTTT.

V is TRBV2 and J is TRBJ1-5, with 8 nucleotides matching TRBD1. With 6 bases clipped from V and 2 bases from J, the junction kept 9 bases outside the gene matches. This CDR3 is built from 16 residues. CDR1 is SNHLY and CDR2 is FYNNEI in the germline V gene. The CDR3, as DNA: TGTGCCAGCAGGACCGACAGGGGAAAGGGCAATCAGCCCCAGCATTTT. This codes for CASRTDRGKGNQPQHF.

The gene calls are TRBV6-5 and TRBJ1-5; no firm D call. Germline V gives CDR1 MNHEY, CDR2 SVGAGI. The CDR3 extends over 14 amino acids. Trimming took off 6 bases at V and 0 bases at J, with 9 bases between the two ends. In DNA form, the CDR3 reads TGTGCCAGCAGGGCCGGGTATAGCAATCAGCCCCAGCATTTT. This encodes CASRAGYSNQPQHF.

The chain recombines TRBV27 with TRBJ2-7, with 10 bases identical to TRBD2. Trimming removed 5 bases from V and 5 bases from J; junction bases left unmatched: 9. The CDR3 is 15 amino acids. From germline, CDR1 is MNHEY and CDR2 SMNVEV (reference sequence). The CDR3, as DNA: TGTGCCAGCAGTCCCCTAGCGGGAGACCTGCACGAGCAGTACTTC. It translates to CASSPLAGDLHEQYF.

This sequence joins TRBV6-5 and TRBJ1-2, with TRBD1 matching over 8 bases. The V gene's germline CDR1 is MNHEY and CDR2 SVGAGI. The length of the CDR3 is 13 residues. V lost 5 bases and J lost 6; bases outside the gene matches: 5. CDR3 region: CASSRQGPNGYTF. For the CDR3, the DNA is TGTGCCAGCAGTCGACAGGGGCCCAATGGCTACACCTTC.

The chain combines TRBV9 with TRBJ2-5; TRBD1 agrees at 7 bases. The CDR3 spans 16 residues. The V gene's germline CDR1 is SGDLS and CDR2 YYNGEE. The junction had 15 bases not matched to a gene; V was cut back by 6 bases and J by 4 bases. CDR3 amino acids: CASIQGAGGSGETQYF. DNA for the CDR3: TGTGCCAGCATACAAGGGGCAGGGGGATCTGGAGAGACCCAGTACTTC.

V is TRBV5-6 and J is TRBJ1-2; no clear D gene. In germline, CDR1 is SGHDT, CDR2 YYEEEE. This CDR3 contains 14 residues. V lost 4 bases to trimming and J lost 7 bases, with 17 bases between them. DNA of the CDR3: TGTGCCAGCAGCCTCCCGGCGGCTTTGAGTGGCTACACCTTC. This sequence encodes CASSLPAALSGYTF.

Details on this clone: The sample carries other DNA sequences with the same CDR3. This rearrangement joins TRBV5-6 to TRBJ1-2, with D perhaps TRBD1 (6 bases). Trimming took 4 bases from V and 8 from J, leaving 12 bases between them. Germline V gene data show CDR1 as SGHDT and CDR2 as YYEEEE. The CDR3 covers 12 residues. Written as DNA, the CDR3 is TGTGCCAGCAGCGCAGGGGAGGGCGGCTACACCTTC. It encodes CASSAGEGGYTF.

CDR3 bases: TGTGCCACCCGGACTAGCGCGCACAATGAGCAGTTCTTC. This encodes CATRTSAHNEQFF. The V gene is TRBV28, the J gene TRBJ2-1; TRBD2 matches at 9 bases. V lost 10 bases, J lost 5 bases, and 6 bases stayed unmatched. Germline loops: CDR1 MDHEN, CDR2 SYDVKM. This CDR3 comprises 13 residues.

CDR3 DNA sequence: TGCGCCAGCAGCTCCGGGACAGGGACTGAGGGCTACACCTTC. Translation: CASSSGTGTEGYTF. The rearrangement joins TRBV5-1 to TRBJ1-2, with 9 bases identical to TRBD1. CDR1 is SGHRS, CDR2 YFSETQ, per germline. With 3 bases clipped from V and 8 bases from J, the junction kept 8 bases outside the gene matches. The CDR3 totals 14 residues.

This clone was recorded only once. This chain links TRBV6-6 with TRBJ2-2; a weak D match, TRBD2 (6 bases). The CDR3 has 15 residues. Germline V gives CDR1 MNHNY, CDR2 SVGAGI (reference sequence). V was shortened by 6 bases and J by 2 bases, with 13 bases between the two germline ends. The CDR3 region is CASSDPSENTGELFF. CDR3 in DNA: TGTGCCAGCAGCGACCCTAGCGAAAACACCGGGGAGCTGTTTTTT.

This chain joins TRBV4-1 and TRBJ1-1; 7 positions match TRBD1. The CDR3 sequence is 15 residues long. V lost 1 base to trimming and J lost 3 bases; unmatched junction nucleotides: 5. CDR1 is MGHRA and CDR2 is YSYEKL in the germline V gene. CDR3: CASSQGQGVDTEAFF. The CDR3 DNA reads TGCGCCAGCAGCCAAGGGCAGGGGGTAGACACTGAAGCTTTCTTT.

The DNA of the CDR3 is TGTGCCAGCAGGGGGGCAGACTCCCGAGGGCCCCAGCATTTT. Translated, it gives CASRGADSRGPQHF. This chain connects TRBV28 to TRBJ1-5, with D perhaps TRBD1 (6 bases). The CDR3 extends over 14 amino acids. The V gene's germline CDR1 is MDHEN and CDR2 SYDVKM. Trimming shortened V by 6 bases and J by 9 bases, and 18 bases separated the two germline ends.

The chain links TRBV5-6 to TRBJ2-5; TRBD2 agrees at 10 bases. From germline, CDR1 is SGHDT and CDR2 YYEEEE. V lost 4 bases and J lost 5; bases outside the gene matches: 8. This CDR3 spans 15 amino acids. The CDR3 region is CASSRPSGRGETQYF. CDR3 DNA sequence: TGTGCCAGCAGCAGACCTAGCGGGAGAGGCGAGACCCAGTACTTC.

The V and J genes are TRBV6-1 and TRBJ2-7; the D gene is possibly TRBD1 (5 bases). CDR1 MNHNS and CDR2 SASEGT come from the germline V gene. The CDR3 has 14 amino acids. Trimming took 6 bases from V and 0 from J, leaving 12 bases between them. The CDR3 DNA reads TGTGCCAGCAGACCCCAGGGAAGCTCCTACGAGCAGTACTTC. Translated, it gives CASRPQGSSYEQYF.

This clone was seen more than once but under ten times. The rearrangement joins TRBV5-6 to TRBJ1-5, with 8 bases identical to TRBD1. Germline assignment: CDR1 SGHDT and CDR2 YYEEEE. The V and J ends lost 2 bases and 2 bases, in that order; junction bases with no gene match: 3. The CDR3 runs 15 residues. Here the CDR3 DNA reads TGTGCCAGCAGCTTCGCAGGGGGCGGCAATCAGCCCCAGCATTTT. Protein sequence: CASSFAGGGNQPQHF.

J is TRBJ2-2 and V is TRBV19, with 8 bases aligning to TRBD1. V shed 8 bases and J 4 bases; nucleotides not matched to a gene: 9. CDR1 and CDR2 from the germline V gene are LNHDA and SQIVND (reference sequence). CDR3 length: 15 amino acids. The CDR3 region is CASGRTGKGTGELFF. CDR3 nucleotides: TGTGCCAGTGGTAGGACAGGGAAGGGCACCGGGGAGCTGTTTTTT.